The following is a T cell receptor (beta chain) sequence with its context. Its specific antigen is unknown. The sample holds no much larger clone one base away, and base qualities are not on file. The CDR3 regions of human TCRbeta chains were analyzed by immunosequencing. Per the source publication's procedure: TCRs in the repertoires were compared against a reference library of SARS-CoV-2-specific TCRs that had been generated with the MIRA antigen-specificity platform. Breadth was defined as the fraction of unique TCRs that were SARS-CoV-2-associated. Depth was defined as the fraction of total T cells that were SARS-CoV-2-associated. Each spike-specific TCR was assigned to its reactive spike region and to a CD4 or CD8 class using the MIRA data. Log10-transformed breadth and depth values were compared by one-way ANOVA with Sidak's multiple comparisons tests. Sourced from immuneACCESS, this table was stored by TCRdb with only in-frame sequences that have V and J called. A share of the clones is absent; for the studies checked, an unresolved V gene accounts for under half, and the remainder has no known explanation. V, J and clone size are taken as reported in that table, and D and trimming were inferred from the DNA itself. This sample comprises about 150,000 clones, roughly nine tenths of them detected only once. The ten largest account for roughly 3.8% of the sample.

These data belong to a study of T cell responses to AZD1222 COVID-19 vaccine listed by TCRdb under 2021. Looking at the study overall: A total of about 240 trial participants underwent TCR sequencing, of whom roughly 210 received two doses of AZD1222 and some 25 received two doses of the MenACWY control vaccine. Trial participants were enrolled into age subgroups of 18-55, 56-69 and 70-plus years, which contained roughly 140, 27 and 60 TCR-sequenced participants, respectively.

Reading the label with the study, this specimen's time point is: about 28 days (+/-7) after the second vaccine dose. AZD1222 recipients with second doses at about 4 weeks or about 12 weeks were pooled, because spike-specific TCR depth and breadth did not differ between schedules. The vaccinee samples were drawn from two UK trials, COV001 and COV002, one of which was a single-blind randomized controlled phase 2/3 trial testing AZD1222 (ChAdOx1 nCoV-19) in healthy adults. For TCRbeta chain sequencing, PBMC samples were collected from trial participants at day 0 and at day 28 after the second dose. The germline V gene sets CDR1 to SQVTM and CDR2 to ANQGSEA. The CDR3 has 12 amino acids, counting the end cysteine and phenylalanine. Only the CDR3 DNA is retained, 36 bases long and in frame from the first base. Trimming takes 4 bases off V and 3 bases off J; junction bases not matched to a gene: 2. The paper's findings and limits, for the study overall: Epitopes outside the regions mutated in the B.1.351 and B.1.1.7 variants were reportedly recognized by nearly half of the unique spike-specific TCRs. After two AZD1222 doses, spike-specific TCR breadth and depth were significantly higher than at day 0 and than in MenACWY recipients. The 56-69-year group was small, and its depth increase did not reach significance, likely because of low power. Because no samples from the day 14 peak response were available, repertoires could be characterized only after the peak T cell response. Participants were mostly white British, with more females than males. The authors suggested clonal diversity may have been underestimated. CD4 TCRs associated with the vaccine covered the entire spike protein, and the dominant responses were in regions 160-218 and 743-854. Only five to seven AZD1222 recipients were SARS-CoV-2 seropositive at baseline, limiting conclusions about previously exposed vaccinees.

The source is an adult who received the AZD1222 COVID-19 vaccine. The chain was built from TRBV29-1 and TRBJ1-2, and 7 junctional nucleotides match TRBD1. The sample here was peripheral blood, taken 28 days after the second AZD1222 dose. This receptor has the CDR3 CSVVGTDYGYTF. The DNA sequence is given as TGCAGCGTTGTGGGGACAGACTATGGCTACACCTTC.